These 25 T cell receptor beta chains were sequenced from one sample in a study of memory CD4+ T cells and cytomegalovirus serostatus. Single viable CD3+CD4+CD8-CD45RO+ cells were sorted as the memory CD4+ T cells. TCRdb's table, derived via immunoSEQ multiplex PCR, lists solely in-frame clones and lacks some. The sample includes 50,000 to 65,000 clones, roughly 80% of them seen just once. Sequencing was carried out using memory CD4+ T cells from blood. Every receptor here comes from an adult in good health and CMV-seronegative.

The sample holds a few counts of this clone. The chain joins TRBV6-1 to TRBJ2-5; 11 bases map to TRBD2. J was trimmed by 1 base and V by 9 bases; bases with no gene match: 4. Germline assignment: CDR1 MNHNS and CDR2 SASEGT. CDR3 length equals 14 residues. Here the CDR3 DNA reads TGTGCCAGTCTAGCGGGGGGTTTCCAAGAGACCCAGTACTTC. Encoded protein: CASLAGGFQETQYF.

The chain joins TRBV2 to TRBJ1-6; 7 bases agree with TRBD1. CDR3 length: 16 amino acids. Per germline, CDR1 SNHLY and CDR2 FYNNEI. Unmatched junction bases numbered 8, after V lost 8 bases and J lost 1 base. The CDR3 here is CASPGQPKSYNSPLHF. The CDR3 DNA is TGTGCCAGCCCGGGACAGCCTAAATCCTATAATTCACCCCTCCACTTT. Looking up the rest from reference TRBV2 and TRBJ1-6 gives the full variable domain: EPEVTQTPSHQVTQMGQEVILRCVPISNHLYFYWYRQILGQKVEFLVSFYNNEISEKSEIFDDQFSVERPDGSNFTLKIRSTKLEDSAMYFCASPGQPKSYNSPLHFGNGTRLTVT.

Only one count was recorded for this clone. V and J are TRBV7-9 and TRBJ1-4; weak D call: TRBD1 (6 bases). The CDR3 has 16 residues. Per the germline V gene, CDR1 is SEHNR and CDR2 is FQNEAQ (reference sequence). V lost 4 bases and J 4 bases, leaving 16 bases between the germline ends. The CDR3 bases are TGTGCCAGCAGCTCTTACAGGGACCCCTATAATGAAAAACTGTTTTTT. Translation: CASSSYRDPYNEKLFF.

The CDR3 loop reads CASSLGVYSGNTIYF. CDR3 bases: TGTGCCAGCAGCTTAGGGGTATACTCTGGAAACACCATATATTTT. The chain is built from TRBV7-2 and TRBJ1-3; no firm D call. This CDR3 comprises 15 residues. Germline V gene data show CDR1 as SGHTA and CDR2 as FQGNSA. Deletions cut 1 base from V and 0 bases from J, with 7 bases between.

About this clone: At one end, the junction sequence differs from germline, possibly due to a read error. This chain uses TRBV7-7 with TRBJ2-2; weak D call: TRBD1 (5 bases). CDR1 and CDR2 from the germline V gene are SSHAT and FNYEAQ (reference sequence). This CDR3 contains 13 residues. CDR3 amino acids: CASSSQGTGELFF. The CDR3 DNA reads as TGTGCTAGCAGCTCCCAGGGCACCGGGGAGCTGTTTTTT.

The rearrangement uses TRBV30 and TRBJ1-2, with D possibly TRBD1 on 6 matching bases. Germline V gives CDR1 GTSNPN, CDR2 SVGIG (reference sequence). The CDR3 extends over 13 amino acids. V lost 2 bases and J 4 bases, leaving 11 bases between the germline ends. DNA of the CDR3: TGTGCCTGGAGTCTCGGACAGTCCTATGGCTACACCTTC. Its translation is CAWSLGQSYGYTF.

The V and J genes are TRBV29-1 and TRBJ2-1; weak D call: TRBD2 (6 bases). Germline V gene sequence: CDR1 SQVTM, CDR2 ANQGSEA. The CDR3 consists of 14 residues. With 7 bases removed from V and 1 base from J, the gap between germline ends came to 14 bases. The CDR3 region has the DNA TGCAGCGCCGTCGGGAGTCGTTCCTACAATGAGCAGTTCTTC. This codes for CSAVGSRSYNEQFF.

This clone was counted a single time. J is TRBJ1-4 and V is TRBV4-3; 9 nucleotides align to TRBD1. V was clipped by 0 bases and J by 7 bases; unmatched bases: 12. Germline V gene data show CDR1 as LGHNA and CDR2 as YSLEER. This CDR3 is built from 18 residues. The CDR3 DNA sequence: TGCGCCAGCAGCCAAGATTTGAGGACAGGGGTTATTGTTGAAAAACTGTTTTTT. The encoded protein is CASSQDLRTGVIVEKLFF.

The chain couples TRBV2 to TRBJ2-1, with D unresolved. In germline, CDR1 is SNHLY, CDR2 FYNNEI. The CDR3 covers 11 residues. The V end lost 7 bases, the J end lost 5 bases, and 6 bases lay between the germline ends. The CDR3 region has the DNA TGTGCCAGCATGTTCGACAATGAGCAGTTCTTC. It translates to CASMFDNEQFF.

The chain carries TRBV20-1 and TRBJ1-2; D unresolved. V lost 5 bases and J lost 6, with 10 bases in between. This CDR3 spans 11 amino acids. CDR1 and CDR2 from the germline V gene are DFQATT and SNEGSKA (reference sequence). DNA for the CDR3: TGCAGTGCTGACCAGTTTGATGGCTACACCTTC. It encodes CSADQFDGYTF.

This chain joins TRBV12-5 and TRBJ1-1; D is unresolved. From germline, CDR1 is LGHNT and CDR2 FRNRAP. There are 14 residues in the CDR3. The ends were cut back, 6 bases at V and 3 bases at J, with 14 bases in the middle. Here the CDR3 reads CASGKRADYTEAFF. CDR3 in DNA: TGTGCTAGTGGGAAAAGAGCAGACTACACTGAAGCTTTCTTT.

The chain has TRBV29-1 and TRBJ1-3; D gene unclear. Germline CDR1 and CDR2: SQVTM and ANQGSEA. Between the trimmed V and J ends, which lost 5 bases and 0 bases, there was a span of 17 bases. The CDR3 consists of 16 residues. In DNA form, the CDR3 reads TGCAGCGTTAGTCCCGGTCTGATTACCTCTGGAAACACCATATATTTT. Protein sequence: CSVSPGLITSGNTIYF.

The gene calls are TRBV7-8 and TRBJ1-1; a weak D match, TRBD1 (5 bases). The V gene lost 3 bases and the J gene lost 3 bases, with 8 bases spanning the gap. The CDR3 runs to 13 residues. Germline CDR1 and CDR2: SGHVS and FQNEAQ. CDR3 sequence reads: CASSFAGYTEAFF. The CDR3 DNA follows: TGTGCCAGCAGCTTCGCAGGGTACACTGAAGCTTTCTTT.

This chain links TRBV25-1 with TRBJ1-2; 7 bases are a match to TRBD1. CDR3 size: 14 residues. CDR1 is MGHDK, CDR2 SYGVNS, per germline. The ends lost 3 bases at V and 4 bases at J; junction bases unmatched: 5. The CDR3 DNA follows: TGTGCCAGCAGTGAGACTAGGACAGGCTATGGCTACACCTTC. Protein product: CASSETRTGYGYTF.

The chain employs TRBV19 and TRBJ1-3; D possibly corresponds to TRBD1 (5 bases). This CDR3 spans 15 amino acids. Deletions cut 3 bases from V and 3 bases from J, with 12 bases between. Per germline, CDR1 LNHDA and CDR2 SQIVND (reference sequence). This CDR3 is CASSMGRRVGNTIYF. DNA of the CDR3: TGTGCCAGTAGTATGGGCCGCAGGGTTGGAAACACCATATATTTT.

This clone appeared a single time. The genes are TRBV19 and TRBJ1-2; tentative D call: TRBD1 (5 bases). V was trimmed by 3 bases and J by 3 bases, leaving 11 bases between them. CDR1 and CDR2 from the germline V gene are LNHDA and SQIVND (reference sequence). The CDR3 extends over 14 amino acids. For the CDR3, the DNA is TGTGCCAGTAGTATCCCCGGGGCAGACTATGGCTACACCTTC. It translates to CASSIPGADYGYTF. Full variable domain (missing parts from reference TRBV19 and TRBJ1-2): DGGITQSPKYLFRKEGQNVTLSCEQNLNHDAMYWYRQDPGQGLRLIYYSQIVNDFQKGDIAEGYSVSREKKESFPLTVTSAQKNPTAFYLCASSIPGADYGYTFGSGTRLTVV.

This clone was seen at least ten times. The chain uses TRBV11-2 and TRBJ1-1, with D unresolved. Germline CDR1 SGHAT, CDR2 FQNNGV. This CDR3 region has 13 residues. Trimming removed 4 bases at V and 1 base at J, with 7 bases between. The chain's CDR3 is CASSSIGNTEAFF. The CDR3 DNA sequence: TGTGCCAGCAGCTCCATTGGGAACACTGAAGCTTTCTTT.

V usage is TRBV2 and J usage is TRBJ2-2; 10 bases agree with TRBD2. CDR3 length equals 17 residues. J gave up 3 bases and V 1 base, and 5 bases lay outside the gene matches. Germline V gene lookup returns CDR1 SNHLY and CDR2 FYNNEI. CDR3 sequence (DNA): TGTGCCAGCAGTGAAGACGGGACTAGCGTTGACACCGGGGAGCTGTTTTTT. Its protein is CASSEDGTSVDTGELFF.

The rearrangement joins TRBV5-1 to TRBJ1-4; D gene uncertain. There are 14 residues in the CDR3. Germline CDR1 is SGHRS and CDR2 is YFSETQ. Trimming pared 4 bases from V and 8 bases from J, leaving 15 bases between. The CDR3 loop reads CASSEDGVDEKLFF. The CDR3 nucleotides are TGCGCCAGCAGCGAGGACGGCGTGGACGAAAAACTGTTTTTT.

This clone showed up just once. Other nucleotide sequences in the sample specify the same CDR3. The V and J genes are TRBV6-5 and TRBJ1-2; 8 bases match TRBD1. The germline CDR1 and CDR2 sequences are MNHEY and SVGAGI. The CDR3 length is 13 residues. After removal of 4 bases from V and 4 bases from J, the junction contained 2 bases not matched to a gene. CDR3: CASSWDRSYGYTF. For the CDR3, the DNA is TGTGCCAGCAGTTGGGACAGGAGCTATGGCTACACCTTC.

Comment on this clone: One junction end does not reproduce the germline sequence, and a read error may be involved. The V gene is TRBV7-7, the J gene TRBJ2-2, with a weak D call TRBD2 (5 bases). Per germline, CDR1 SSHAT and CDR2 FNYEAQ (reference sequence). The CDR3 totals 14 residues. CDR3 sequence (DNA): TGTGCTAGCAGCCCGGGAAGGAACCACCGGGAGCTGTTTTTT. Amino acids: CASSPGRNHRELFF.

For the CDR3, the DNA is TGTGCCAGTAGTATGGGGGAGGGGACTAGCGGGAATGAGCAGTTCTTC. Its translation is CASSMGEGTSGNEQFF. The chain employs TRBV19 and TRBJ2-1; the match to TRBD2 covers 12 bases. Germline V gene data show CDR1 as LNHDA and CDR2 as SQIVND (reference sequence). The CDR3 totals 16 residues. The V and J ends lost 3 bases and 7 bases, in that order; junction bases with no gene match: 7.

V and J are TRBV28 and TRBJ1-5, with TRBD1 matching 7 bases. Germline lookup yields CDR1 MDHEN and CDR2 SYDVKM. The V segment lost 8 bases and the J segment 4 bases; nucleotides outside the gene matches: 8. CDR3 length: 14 residues. As DNA, the CDR3 is TGTGCCAGCCAGAGACAGGGTTTTAATCAGCCCCAGCATTTT. It codes for CASQRQGFNQPQHF.

The chain uses TRBV19 and TRBJ1-5; 10 bases are a match to TRBD1. Germline V gene sequence: CDR1 LNHDA, CDR2 SQIVND (reference sequence). V lost 4 bases and J lost 2; bases outside the gene matches: 2. The CDR3 runs 15 residues. The CDR3 DNA reads TGTGCCAGTAGTACCGGGACAGGGGGCAATCAGCCCCAGCATTTT. This codes for CASSTGTGGNQPQHF. The whole variable domain, filled in from reference TRBV19 and TRBJ1-5, reads DGGITQSPKYLFRKEGQNVTLSCEQNLNHDAMYWYRQDPGQGLRLIYYSQIVNDFQKGDIAEGYSVSREKKESFPLTVTSAQKNPTAFYLCASSTGTGGNQPQHFGDGTRLSIL.

The CDR3 spells CASSLDTGDTQYF. The DNA for the CDR3 is TGCGCCAGCAGCTTGGACACAGGGGACACGCAGTATTTT. This chain uses TRBV5-1 with TRBJ2-3; TRBD1 aligns across 7 bases. CDR1 SGHRS and CDR2 YFSETQ come from the germline V gene. This CDR3 is 13 amino acids long. Trimming at V came to 0 bases and at J to 9 bases, leaving 4 bases not matched to a gene.